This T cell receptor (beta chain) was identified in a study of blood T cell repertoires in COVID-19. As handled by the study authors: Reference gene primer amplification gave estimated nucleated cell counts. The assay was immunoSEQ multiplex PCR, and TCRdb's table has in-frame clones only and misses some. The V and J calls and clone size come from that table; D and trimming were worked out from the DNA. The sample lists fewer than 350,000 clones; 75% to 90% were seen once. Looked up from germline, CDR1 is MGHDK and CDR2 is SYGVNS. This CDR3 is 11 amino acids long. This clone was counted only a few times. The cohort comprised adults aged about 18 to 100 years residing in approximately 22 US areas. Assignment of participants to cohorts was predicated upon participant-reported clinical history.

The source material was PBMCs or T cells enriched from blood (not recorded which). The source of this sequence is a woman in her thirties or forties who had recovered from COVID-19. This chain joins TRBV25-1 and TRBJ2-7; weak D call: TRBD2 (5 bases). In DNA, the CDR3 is TGTGTGACAAGGAGGTCCTACGAGCAGTACTTC. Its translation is CVTRRSYEQYF.